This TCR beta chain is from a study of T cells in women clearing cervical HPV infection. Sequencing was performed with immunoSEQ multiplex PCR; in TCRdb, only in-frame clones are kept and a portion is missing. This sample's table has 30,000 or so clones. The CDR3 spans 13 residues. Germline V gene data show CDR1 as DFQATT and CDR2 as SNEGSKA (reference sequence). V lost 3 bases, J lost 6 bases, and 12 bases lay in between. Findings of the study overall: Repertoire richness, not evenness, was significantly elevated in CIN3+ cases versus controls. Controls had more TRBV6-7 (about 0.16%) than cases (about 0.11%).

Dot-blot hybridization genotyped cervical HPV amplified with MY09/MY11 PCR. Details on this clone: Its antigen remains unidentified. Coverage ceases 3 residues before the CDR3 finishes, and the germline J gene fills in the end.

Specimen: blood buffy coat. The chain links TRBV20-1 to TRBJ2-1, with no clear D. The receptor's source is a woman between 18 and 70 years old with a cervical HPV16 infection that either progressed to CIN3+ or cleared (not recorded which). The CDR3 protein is CSASSRIGNEQFF. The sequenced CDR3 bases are TGCAGTGCTAGCTCTAGGATAGGCAATGAG.